This entry concerns a single TCR beta chain. There is no known antigen for this receptor. No much larger clonotype is one base removed from it; base qualities were not supplied. In the germline V gene, CDR1 corresponds to MDHEN and CDR2 to SYDVKM. Including cysteine and phenylalanine, the CDR3 has 16 amino acids. The kept DNA is CDR3 alone, 48 bases in frame from the first base. Germline trimming: 2 bases from V, 3 bases from J; junction bases outside gene matches: 9. Enrolling through a virtual design, the prospective study's participants ranged in age from roughly 18 to 89 years and lived across 24 United States geographic areas. Cohort assignment in the prospective study relied on participant-reported clinical history from a screening survey and a study questionnaire. Exposed participants had been in contact, within 2 weeks of entering the study, with a person who had a PCR-confirmed or clinician-diagnosed case of COVID-19. Each participant in the prospective study had whole blood, serum and a nasopharyngeal or oropharyngeal swab collected by mobile phlebotomists. Prospective study participants could optionally give additional blood draws and questionnaires over an approximately two-month period. Before DNA extraction, blood samples from the prospective study were shipped at room temperature or frozen.

The sample originates from a study of blood T cell repertoires in COVID-19 (dated by TCRdb to 2019 to 2021). In the study overall: Samples covering the acute and convalescent phases of COVID-19 were provided by collaborators in the United States, Italy and Spain. The prospective study material was composed of cDNA or gDNA derived from T cells, B-cell-depleted T cells, or PBMCs. Subjects who had been exposed to COVID-19, were actively infected with it, or had recovered from it provided the deeply sampled blood TCRbeta repertoires that made up the dataset. A freely available public database, intended as a resource for researchers studying the immune response to SARS-CoV-2, is where the repertoires were released. The samples were drawn from two sources: the first 160 participants of the ongoing ImmuneRACE study, and 1,000 to 1,500 subjects contributed by 6 global collaborators. A de-identified subject ID, COVID-19 status, age in years and sex were almost always included in the sample metadata. Where available, HLA class I and class II types were taken from metadata supplied by the sample provider and were not determined by assay-based typing.

What the work shows at the level of the full study, not this receptor alone: Clinical and demographic metadata were provided uncurated, with the amount varying by source and participant.

TCRbeta CDR3 regions were amplified from genomic DNA by means of the immunoSEQ Assay, a bias-controlled multiplex PCR. For the original study's pipeline: The number of nucleated cells in each sample was estimated from the amplification of reference gene primers within the assay. Sequence reads were collapsed and filtered to measure the absolute abundance of every unique TCRbeta CDR3 rearrangement. For each sample, productive Simpson clonality was calculated as the square root of Simpson's diversity index across productive rearrangements. TCRdb holds this immuneACCESS table with in-frame rearrangements only. Some clones are missing; in checked studies, unresolved V genes explain under half, and the rest has no known cause. The V and J calls and the clone size are those of that table, but D and trimming were determined from the DNA. The sample table shows around 250,000 clones, and just under 90% are seen once. The ten most abundant clones make up around 0.87% of the sample.

The sequence came from a man in his forties or fifties who had been exposed to COVID-19. Here the chain combines TRBV28 and TRBJ1-2, and TRBD1 aligns with 7 junction nucleotides. Specimen: PBMCs or T cells enriched from blood (not recorded which). The nucleotide sequence reads as follows: TGTGCCAGCAGTTTACAGGGTCCAGGGGGTCACTATGGCTACACCTTC. This codes for CASSLQGPGGHYGYTF.